The following is a TCR beta chain sequence with its context. Its antigen is undetermined. The entry originates in a study of OX40 agonist ivuxolimab in advanced cancers. Study as a whole: Recorded diagnoses for dose-escalation patients were hepatocellular carcinoma, melanoma, renal cell or head and neck cancer. Of mixed ages from about 20 to 90 and averaging about 56 years, the group was roughly 85% male.

The repertoire was sequenced with immunoSEQ multiplex PCR; TCRdb's copy has only in-frame clones and lacks some. The data show around 16,000 clones, approximately 60% seen once. Between the trimmed V and J ends, which lost 6 bases and 8 bases, there was a span of 25 bases. This CDR3 region has 17 residues. Germline CDR1 SGHAT, CDR2 FQNNGV. The study's findings and limits: People who partly responded at 0.1-3.0 mg/kg had some of the least clonal expansion seen.

Specimen: CD4+ or CD8+ T cells sorted from blood, collected in a trial of the OX40 agonist ivuxolimab. The chain carries TRBV11-2 and TRBJ2-2, with D perhaps given as TRBD1 or TRBD2 (5 bases each). The clonotype comes from an adult with an advanced solid tumor such as melanoma, head and neck, liver or kidney cancer. The DNA of the CDR3 is TGTGCCAGCAGTTGGAGAGGGGTCGGAACAAGTAGGGGGGAGCTGTTTTTT. Protein sequence: CASSWRGVGTSRGELFF.